The 20 T cell receptor beta chains given below trace back to one sample, sequenced in a study of CD8+ T cells in alopecia areata. Reverse transcription of extracted RNA yielded cDNA, which provided the sequencing template. This table comes from immunoSEQ multiplex PCR, and its TCRdb copy is limited to in-frame clones, with some not included. The sample lists around 140,000 clones, 40% to 55% occurring once. The sample was CD4+ T cells sorted from blood, taken at week 0. Receptor source: a human donor with alopecia areata.

Written as DNA, the CDR3 is TGTGCCAGCAGTTTACGTCCTTCAGGCACAGATACGCAGTATTTT. This translates into CASSLRPSGTDTQYF. The V and J genes are TRBV28 and TRBJ2-3; D gene unclear. Trimming left V 2 bases short and J 1 base short, with 10 bases between. Germline V gene data show CDR1 as MDHEN and CDR2 as SYDVKM. This CDR3 has 15 amino acids.

The J gene is TRBJ2-5, the V gene TRBV29-1, with 9 bases lining up with TRBD2. With V trimmed by 5 bases and J by 5 bases, 6 bases remained unmatched. The germline V gene has CDR1 SQVTM and CDR2 ANQGSEA. The CDR3 totals 13 residues. CDR3 nucleotides: TGCAGCGTTCTCTTAGCGGGAGTGGAGACCCAGTACTTC. Protein: CSVLLAGVETQYF.

The rearrangement joins TRBV5-1 to TRBJ2-3, with D possibly TRBD2 on 6 matching bases. Trimming shortened V by 6 bases and J by 3 bases, and 14 bases separated the two germline ends. The CDR3 has 14 residues. The germline gives CDR1 SGHRS, CDR2 YFSETQ. The CDR3 sequence: CASMEGGVTDTQYF. The CDR3 bases are TGCGCCAGCATGGAGGGAGGCGTAACAGATACGCAGTATTTT.

This clone came up a few times. The chain joins TRBV28 to TRBJ2-2, with D perhaps TRBD2 (5 bases). The V and J ends lost 3 bases and 1 base respectively, with 9 bases between them. Germline V gene data show CDR1 as MDHEN and CDR2 as SYDVKM. This CDR3 has 15 residues. CDR3 loop: CASSLDWKNTGELFF. The DNA for the CDR3 is TGTGCCAGCAGTTTGGACTGGAAGAACACCGGGGAGCTGTTTTTT.

The sample holds a few counts of this clone. V is TRBV5-1 and J is TRBJ2-1; no firm D call. V lost 0 bases and J lost 7, with 8 bases in between. CDR3 length: 13 residues. In germline, CDR1 is SGHRS, CDR2 YFSETQ. In nucleotides, the CDR3 is TGCGCCAGCAGCTTGGGGTCCGGGAATGAGCAGTTCTTC. It specifies CASSLGSGNEQFF.

The chain uses TRBV5-1 and TRBJ2-3; perhaps TRBD1 as D (5 bases). Germline CDR1 and CDR2: SGHRS and YFSETQ. The CDR3 totals 15 residues. Between the trimmed V and J ends, which lost 2 bases and 2 bases, there was a span of 12 bases. CDR3 region: CASSFQGFSTDTQYF. The CDR3, as DNA: TGCGCCAGCAGCTTTCAGGGATTCTCCACAGATACGCAGTATTTT.

This clone was seen a handful of times. The genes are TRBV5-1 and TRBJ2-5; the match to TRBD2 covers 7 bases. Per the germline V gene, CDR1 is SGHRS and CDR2 is YFSETQ. Trimming removed 7 bases from V and 1 base from J; junction bases left unmatched: 4. The CDR3 length is 13 residues. The CDR3 region has the DNA TGCGCCAGCGGGGCGGGAGTCCAAGAGACCCAGTACTTC. Translated: CASGAGVQETQYF.

V and J are TRBV10-3 and TRBJ2-1; 8 positions agree with TRBD2. The V and J ends lost 11 bases and 7 bases, in that order; junction bases with no gene match: 13. The CDR3 extends over 14 amino acids. Looked up from germline, CDR1 is ENHRY and CDR2 is SYGVKD. The CDR3 nucleotides read TGTGCCTCCTACGGGGGGGTTTTTTTTAATGAGCAGTTCTTC. Amino acids: CASYGGVFFNEQFF.

This clone was counted a few times. V gene TRBV7-2 combines with J gene TRBJ2-5; no clear D. V was cut by 4 bases and J by 5 bases, with 11 bases left in between. Germline CDR1 reads SGHTA; CDR2 reads FQGNSA. This CDR3 region has 13 residues. CDR3 region: CASSWRPSETQYF. CDR3 DNA sequence: TGTGCCAGCAGCTGGCGACCGAGCGAGACCCAGTACTTC.

The V and J genes are TRBV29-1 and TRBJ2-3, with 10 bases fitting TRBD2. The CDR3 sequence is 18 residues long. CDR1 and CDR2 (germline): SQVTM, ANQGSEA. J was trimmed by 4 bases and V by 6 bases; bases with no gene match: 19. The CDR3 reads CSVPTRQLPGLASDTQYF. The CDR3 coding sequence is TGCAGCGTCCCTACCCGACAGCTCCCGGGACTAGCGTCAGATACGCAGTATTTT.

The V gene is TRBV29-1, the J gene TRBJ2-3, with D perhaps being TRBD1 or TRBD2 (5 bases each). CDR3 length: 14 amino acids. V was trimmed by 4 bases and J by 6 bases, leaving 17 bases between them. The germline V gene encodes CDR1 SQVTM and CDR2 ANQGSEA. The CDR3, as DNA: TGCAGCGTTGGGGGGAAGATGGCAGATGATACGCAGTATTTT. As protein: CSVGGKMADDTQYF.

The chain uses TRBV11-1 and TRBJ1-3; D is unclear. Germline CDR1 and CDR2: SGHAT and FQDESV (reference sequence). V lost 1 base, J lost 2 bases, and 9 bases lay in between. This CDR3 contains 15 residues. The CDR3 sequence: CASSLEASTGNTIYF. The DNA for the CDR3 is TGTGCCAGCAGCTTAGAGGCGTCAACTGGAAACACCATATATTTT.

This clone has ten or more counts. The chain recombines TRBV6-6 with TRBJ1-5; 8 bases line up with TRBD1. The germline gives CDR1 MNHNY, CDR2 SVGAGI (reference sequence). The junction had 1 base not matched to a gene; V was cut back by 7 bases and J by 2 bases. The CDR3 runs 13 residues. As DNA, the CDR3 is TGTGCCAGCATGACAGGGGGCAATCAGCCCCAGCATTTT. It codes for CASMTGGNQPQHF.

This sequence joins TRBV5-1 and TRBJ2-1, with D tentatively TRBD2 (5 bases). Germline V gene lookup returns CDR1 SGHRS and CDR2 YFSETQ. The CDR3 is made up of 16 amino acids. Trimming removed 1 base at V and 2 bases at J, with 13 bases between. The CDR3 coding sequence is TGCGCCAGCAGCTTGTTGGGTCTGGAGGCCTACAATGAGCAGTTCTTC. This gives the protein CASSLLGLEAYNEQFF. Looking up the rest from reference TRBV5-1 and TRBJ2-1 gives the full variable domain: KAGVTQTPRYLIKTRGQQVTLSCSPISGHRSVSWYQQTPGQGLQFLFEYFSETQRNKGNFPGRFSGRQFSNSRSEMNVSTLELGDSALYLCASSLLGLEAYNEQFFGPGTRLTVL.

V and J are TRBV7-9 and TRBJ2-7, with D unresolved. The CDR3 contains 14 residues. CDR1 and CDR2 (germline): SEHNR, FQNEAQ (reference sequence). V lost 5 bases and J lost 5, with 16 bases in between. CDR3 amino acids: CASSPHEHGDEQYF. As DNA, the CDR3 is TGTGCCAGCAGCCCACATGAACATGGGGACGAGCAGTACTTC.

The chain joins TRBV20-1 to TRBJ2-1, with D tentatively TRBD1 (5 bases). This CDR3 has 11 residues. V lost 6 bases and J 10 bases, leaving 13 bases between the germline ends. Germline V CDR1 and CDR2: DFQATT, SNEGSKA (reference sequence). The chain's CDR3 is CSAKDRLEQFF. DNA of the CDR3: TGCAGTGCCAAAGACAGACTGGAGCAGTTCTTC.

V usage is TRBV5-1 and J usage is TRBJ1-1; TRBD1 matches 7 bases. The CDR3 is 15 amino acids. Looked up from germline, CDR1 is SGHRS and CDR2 is YFSETQ. V was clipped by 5 bases and J by 5 bases; unmatched bases: 12. The CDR3 DNA is TGCGCCAGCAGTCGGACAGGCAGTTTAAGGACTGAAGCTTTCTTT. It encodes CASSRTGSLRTEAFF. Based on the CDR3 plus reference TRBV5-1 and TRBJ1-1, the full variable domain is KAGVTQTPRYLIKTRGQQVTLSCSPISGHRSVSWYQQTPGQGLQFLFEYFSETQRNKGNFPGRFSGRQFSNSRSEMNVSTLELGDSALYLCASSRTGSLRTEAFFGQGTRLTVV.

This chain joins TRBV29-1 and TRBJ2-7; the match to TRBD1 covers 9 bases. V shed 7 bases and J 0 bases; nucleotides not matched to a gene: 7. Looked up from germline, CDR1 is SQVTM and CDR2 is ANQGSEA. The CDR3 is made up of 14 amino acids. DNA of the CDR3: TGCAGCGAAGCCGGGACAGGGAGCTCCTACGAGCAGTACTTC. Translating gives CSEAGTGSSYEQYF.

This clone has just a few counts. The rearrangement joins TRBV9 to TRBJ1-1; D gene ambiguous. The CDR3 has 13 residues. The V end was cut by 4 bases, the J end by 2 bases, with 9 bases between. Germline V CDR1 and CDR2: SGDLS, YYNGEE. The CDR3 loop is CASSTQGNTEAFF. The CDR3 nucleotides are TGTGCCAGCAGCACACAAGGCAACACTGAAGCTTTCTTT.

This clone appeared a few times. The chain links TRBV6-1 to TRBJ1-1, with a possible D match to TRBD1 (5 bases). Germline V gene data show CDR1 as MNHNS and CDR2 as SASEGT. The CDR3 length is 13 residues. The V end was cut by 1 base, the J end by 4 bases, with 7 bases between. CDR3 in amino acids: CASSEGGLTEAFF. CDR3 sequence (DNA): TGTGCCAGCAGTGAAGGGGGCCTCACTGAAGCTTTCTTT.